Detailed here is one T cell receptor (beta chain). The CDR3 has 15 residues. V was cut by 5 bases and J by 2 bases, with 16 bases left in between. In germline, CDR1 is MNHNS, CDR2 SASEGT. This sample was included in a study of shared clonotypes between healthy human individuals. About the study: The people who gave samples were a couple of women and a few men aged 18 to 49.

Authors' processing steps: ImmunoSEQ sequences covered only the junction and lacked quality scores; filtering therefore differed. The protocol was immunoSEQ multiplex PCR, while the TCRdb copy is restricted to in-frame clones and leaves out a portion. From that table come the V and J calls and clone size; the DNA was used to work out D and trimming. The table records roughly 300,000 clones, around 70% of them present only once. Those who donated, Caucasian adults without exception, all lived in Nashville, Tennessee. This TCR was sampled from a man aged 25-45 years in good health. The chain couples TRBV6-1 to TRBJ2-7; tentatively, D is TRBD2 (6 bases). Sequenced material: memory CD4+ T cells sorted from blood. Subset defined: CD45RA-negative fraction. The CDR3 spells CASSPYSGAPYEQYF. The CDR3 DNA follows: TGTGCCAGCAGTCCATATAGCGGAGCCCCCTACGAGCAGTACTTC.